These 16 T cell receptor beta chains were all obtained from the same sample, sequenced in a study of blood T cell repertoires in COVID-19. Repertoires were generated with immunoSEQ multiplex PCR, while TCRdb's copy carries only in-frame clones and drops some. The data show 200,000 to 300,000 clones, 81% seen once. The sample consisted of peripheral blood. The receptors here all came from a woman older than 75 with COVID-19, enrolled during active disease.

DNA for the CDR3: TGCGCCAGCAGTGAGCCCGGGACAGGGGACAATGAGCAGTTCTTC. Amino acid sequence: CASSEPGTGDNEQFF. The rearrangement uses TRBV10-1 and TRBJ2-1; TRBD1 agrees at 10 bases. In germline, CDR1 is WNHNN, CDR2 SYGVQD (reference sequence). The length of the CDR3 is 15 residues. V gave up 2 bases and J gave up 5 bases; unmatched junction bases: 3.

This chain joins TRBV6-5 and TRBJ1-5; tentative D call: TRBD1 (6 bases). Per germline, CDR1 MNHEY and CDR2 SVGAGI. The germline V and J ends were trimmed by 6 bases and 7 bases, with 16 bases remaining between them. CDR3 length equals 14 residues. CDR3 amino acids: CASRAVQGRQPQHF. CDR3 DNA: TGTGCCAGCAGGGCCGTACAGGGTAGACAGCCCCAGCATTTT.

V is TRBV7-9 and J is TRBJ2-4, with 8 bases that match TRBD2. The V gene end was trimmed by 5 bases and the J gene end by 0 bases; junction bases not matched to a gene: 9. This CDR3 has 17 amino acids. Germline CDR1 and CDR2: SEHNR and FQNEAQ (reference sequence). The CDR3: CASSTGRGEIAKNIQYF. The DNA for the CDR3 is TGTGCCAGCAGCACAGGGCGGGGGGAGATAGCCAAAAACATTCAGTACTTC. The full variable domain, in which reference TRBV7-9 and TRBJ2-4 provide the parts outside the CDR3, is DTGVSQNPRHKITKRGQNVTFRCDPISEHNRLYWYRQTLGQGPEFLTYFQNEAQLEKSRLLSDRFSAERPKGSFSTLEIQRTEQGDSAMYLCASSTGRGEIAKNIQYFGAGTRLSVL.

There are a few counts of this clone. The chain employs TRBV28 and TRBJ2-7; tentative D call: TRBD2 (5 bases). CDR1 MDHEN and CDR2 SYDVKM come from the germline V gene. V lost 6 bases and J lost 0, with 15 bases in between. The CDR3 loop spans 15 amino acids. CDR3 sequence (DNA): TGTGCCAGCAGCCCGTGGACGGGAACCTCCTACGAGCAGTACTTC. Translation: CASSPWTGTSYEQYF.

About this clone itself: Other DNA sequences in the same sample also yield this CDR3. The rearrangement uses TRBV30 and TRBJ1-2, with D uncertain. CDR1 and CDR2 (germline): GTSNPN, SVGIG (reference sequence). The CDR3 covers 11 residues. V was pared by 0 bases and J by 7 bases, with 6 bases between. CDR3 amino acids: CAWSVGGGYTF. The CDR3 region has the DNA TGTGCCTGGAGTGTAGGCGGTGGCTACACCTTC. The entire variable domain, with the rest obtained from reference TRBV30 and TRBJ1-2, is as follows: SQTIHQWPATLVQPVGSPLSLECTVEGTSNPNLYWYRQAAGRGLQLLFYSVGIGQISSEVPQNLSASRPQDRQFILSSKKLLLSDSGFYLCAWSVGGGYTFGSGTRLTVV.

The chain recombines TRBV30 with TRBJ1-4; D perhaps matches TRBD1 (6 bases). CDR1 is GTSNPN, CDR2 SVGIG, per germline (reference sequence). There are 13 residues in the CDR3. V was clipped by 2 bases and J by 5 bases, with 9 bases between them. The CDR3 DNA reads as TGTGCCTGGAGTCGAACAGGGAATGAAAAACTGTTTTTT. Translation: CAWSRTGNEKLFF.

This rearrangement joins TRBV4-2 to TRBJ1-1; D is undetermined. Germline CDR1 is LGHNA and CDR2 is YNFKEQ. Trimming took 0 bases from V and 8 from J, leaving 7 bases between them. The CDR3 loop spans 12 amino acids. CDR3: CASSQEESEAFF. CDR3 nucleotides: TGTGCCAGCAGCCAAGAAGAGTCCGAAGCTTTCTTT.

This chain joins TRBV27 and TRBJ2-6, with 10 bases fitting TRBD1. The trim removed 1 base at V and 0 bases at J, leaving 6 bases unmatched. In germline, CDR1 is MNHEY, CDR2 SMNVEV (reference sequence). The CDR3 totals 19 residues. CDR3 protein: CASSLWAGTGDSGANVLTF. CDR3 DNA sequence: TGTGCCAGCAGTTTATGGGCCGGGACAGGGGACTCTGGGGCCAACGTCCTGACTTTC.

The chain combines TRBV4-2 with TRBJ2-2; 9 nucleotides agree with TRBD2. With V trimmed by 4 bases and J by 3 bases, 3 bases remained unmatched. This CDR3 has 15 residues. Germline V gene lookup returns CDR1 LGHNA and CDR2 YNFKEQ. The CDR3 sequence is CASSLGTSYTGELFF. As DNA, the CDR3 is TGTGCCAGCAGCCTCGGGACTAGCTACACCGGGGAGCTGTTTTTT.

This clone was seen more than once but under ten times. The rearrangement joins TRBV7-2 to TRBJ1-1, with 9 bases aligning to TRBD1. V lost 3 bases, J lost 4 bases, and 9 bases stayed unmatched. From germline, CDR1 is SGHTA and CDR2 FQGNSA. The CDR3 sequence is 16 residues long. CDR3 coding DNA: TGTGCCAGCAGCTTGAGGACCGGGACAGGGACCACTGAAGCTTTCTTT. This translates into CASSLRTGTGTTEAFF.

The J gene is TRBJ2-1, the V gene TRBV28; unclear D gene. The CDR3 runs to 13 residues. Germline assignment: CDR1 MDHEN and CDR2 SYDVKM. The ends were cut back, 6 bases at V and 8 bases at J, with 14 bases in the middle. The CDR3 sequence: CASRASGWYEQFF. CDR3 bases: TGTGCCAGCAGAGCCTCCGGGTGGTATGAGCAGTTCTTC.

V usage is TRBV10-3 and J usage is TRBJ1-5, with 11 nucleotides matching TRBD1. The germline gives CDR1 ENHRY, CDR2 SYGVKD. The trim removed 1 base at V and 6 bases at J, leaving 5 bases unmatched. This CDR3 is 16 amino acids long. In DNA form, the CDR3 reads TGTGCCATCAGTGAGTTTGGGGGACAGGGGGGTCAGCCCCAGCATTTT. Residues: CAISEFGGQGGQPQHF.

The chain couples TRBV5-4 to TRBJ2-7, with no clear D. Germline CDR1 reads SGHNT; CDR2 reads YYREEE (reference sequence). V gave up 0 bases and J gave up 4 bases, with 5 bases separating them. The CDR3 has 12 amino acids. CDR3 sequence reads: CASSLDGYEQYF. CDR3 bases: TGTGCCAGCAGCTTGGACGGGTACGAGCAGTACTTC.

J is TRBJ1-5 and V is TRBV9; maybe TRBD1 (5 bases). The CDR3 consists of 15 residues. V was cut by 7 bases and J by 0 bases, with 14 bases left in between. Germline assignment: CDR1 SGDLS and CDR2 YYNGEE. The CDR3 reads CASPYRKYSNQPQHF. Written as DNA, the CDR3 is TGTGCCAGCCCCTACAGGAAATATAGCAATCAGCCCCAGCATTTT. The variable domain in full, completed from reference TRBV9 and TRBJ1-5, reads DSGVTQTPKHLITATGQRVTLRCSPRSGDLSVYWYQQSLDQGLQFLIQYYNGEERAKGNILERFSAQQFPDLHSELNLSSLELGDSALYFCASPYRKYSNQPQHFGDGTRLSIL.

The V and J genes are TRBV2 and TRBJ2-1; 12 nucleotides match TRBD2. The junction had 3 bases not matched to a gene; V was cut back by 2 bases and J by 10 bases. This CDR3 has 14 amino acids. In germline, CDR1 is SNHLY, CDR2 FYNNEI. This CDR3 reads CASSEKGLAGEQFF. In nucleotides, the CDR3 is TGTGCCAGCAGTGAAAAAGGACTAGCGGGAGAGCAGTTCTTC.

The J gene is TRBJ1-1, the V gene TRBV29-1; D is unresolved. This CDR3 has 13 amino acids. Germline loops: CDR1 SQVTM, CDR2 ANQGSEA. Trimming shortened V by 2 bases and J by 6 bases, and 13 bases separated the two germline ends. The CDR3 is CSVESQVSAEAFF. The CDR3 DNA reads TGCAGCGTTGAATCCCAAGTTAGCGCTGAAGCTTTCTTT.